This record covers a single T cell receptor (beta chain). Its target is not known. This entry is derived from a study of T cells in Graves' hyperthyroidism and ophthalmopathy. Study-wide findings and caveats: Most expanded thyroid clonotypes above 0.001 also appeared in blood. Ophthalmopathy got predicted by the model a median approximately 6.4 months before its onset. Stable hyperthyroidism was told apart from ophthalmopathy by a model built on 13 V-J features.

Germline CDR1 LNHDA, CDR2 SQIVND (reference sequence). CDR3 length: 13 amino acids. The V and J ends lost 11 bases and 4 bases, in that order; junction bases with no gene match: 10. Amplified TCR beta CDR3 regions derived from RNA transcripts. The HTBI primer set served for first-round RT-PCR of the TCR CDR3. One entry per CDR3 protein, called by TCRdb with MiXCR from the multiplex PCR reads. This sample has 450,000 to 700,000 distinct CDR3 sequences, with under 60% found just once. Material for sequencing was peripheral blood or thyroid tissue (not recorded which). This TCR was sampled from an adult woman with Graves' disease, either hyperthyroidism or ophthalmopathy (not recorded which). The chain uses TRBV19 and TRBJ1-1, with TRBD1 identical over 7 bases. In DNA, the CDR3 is TGTGCCTCCCAGACAGGGAGAGTCACTGAAGCTTTCTTT. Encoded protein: CASQTGRVTEAFF.